This entry describes one T cell receptor beta chain. The sample comes from a study of blood T cell repertoires in COVID-19. This CDR3 spans 16 amino acids. The germline V gene has CDR1 SGHDT and CDR2 YYEEEE. V gave up 4 bases and J gave up 3 bases; unmatched junction bases: 8. Using immunoSEQ multiplex PCR, the repertoire was profiled, and TCRdb retains in-frame clones only, with some absent. The sample consists of 20,000 to 30,000 clones, 82% of them appearing once. The clonotype originates from a human donor in a cohort sampled during active COVID-19. This chain joins TRBV5-6 and TRBJ2-1, with TRBD2 matching 9 bases. Specimen: peripheral blood. The CDR3 sequence: CASSSTRLAVYNEQFF. CDR3 coding DNA: TGTGCCAGCAGCAGCACCCGACTAGCGGTCTACAATGAGCAGTTCTTC. Full variable domain (missing parts from reference TRBV5-6 and TRBJ2-1): DAGVTQSPTHLIKTRGQQVTLRCSPKSGHDTVSWYQQALGQGPQFIFQYYEEEERQRGNFPDRFSGHQFPNYSSELNVNALLLGDSALYLCASSSTRLAVYNEQFFGPGTRLTVL.